The clone carrying this T cell receptor (beta chain) was detected only once. What it binds is not known. This entry is derived from a study of TIL therapy for anti-PD-1-resistant metastatic lung cancer. Study at large: Tumors had a median PD-L1 proportion score of approximately 5.5%. A few tumors were EGFR-mutant and two were ALK-rearranged. Study-wide points: TIL clonotype persistence in blood showed no apparent association with response.

Time point reported: pre-treatment sample, taken before nivolumab and TIL therapy. The libraries were made with immunoSEQ v3. TCRdb's copy holds only in-frame clones and misses some; the assay was immunoSEQ multiplex PCR. Of tens of thousands of clones in the sample, just under 75% are singletons; the top ten hold less than 3%. Germline V lookup: CDR1 GTSNPN, CDR2 SVGIG (reference sequence). This CDR3 region has 13 residues. The V gene lost 4 bases and the J gene lost 3 bases, with 12 bases spanning the gap. Sequenced material: blood, taken at baseline. This receptor was obtained from a woman aged 30-79 years with non-small cell lung cancer. The chain combines TRBV30 with TRBJ1-1; D perhaps matches TRBD1 (6 bases). CDR3: CAWTKGGYTEAFF. Written as DNA, the CDR3 is TGTGCCTGGACCAAAGGGGGGTACACTGAAGCTTTCTTT.